The sequence of this TCR beta chain was determined in a study of T cell repertoires in cytomegalovirus infection. Study context: A matching HLA type, together with CMV infection, was signaled by public TCR beta signatures.

Study-wide findings and caveats: Cumulated frequencies of public TCR beta families served to identify carriers of CMV plus the relevant HLA. Clonotype analysis showed dominance of the ex vivo response by HLA-C-restricted CMV-specific TCR beta clonotypes.

V lost 0 bases and J 8 bases, leaving 13 bases between the germline ends. Germline CDR1 MNHEY, CDR2 SVGEGT. This CDR3 has 14 residues. TCRdb reprocessed the reads with MiXCR, giving one entry per CDR3 protein. Of roughly 720,000 distinct CDR3 sequences listed, approximately 34% are singletons. Turning to this clonotype: Its cognate antigen is unknown.

This clonotype was sampled from a human donor in good health (CMV status not recorded). Some clones in this sample may be carry-over from other donors' samples. The rearrangement uses TRBV6-2 or TRBV6-3 and TRBJ1-2; D is unresolved. Source material: PBMCs. CDR3 sequence reads: CASSYSEGSRGYTF. The CDR3 DNA sequence: TGTGCCAGCAGTTACTCTGAAGGGAGCAGAGGCTACACCTTC.